This TCR beta chain was profiled in a study of metastatic and nonmetastatic thyroid tumors. For the study at large: From malignant and benign thyroid patients, repertoires in blood and in tumor or nodule tissue were compared. Study outcomes and limitations: In both blood and tumor samples, TCR beta diversity was reported significantly higher for malignant than benign nodules.

With 6 bases clipped from V and 3 bases from J, the junction kept 6 bases outside the gene matches. The CDR3 totals 14 residues. CDR1 and CDR2 (germline): DFQATT, SNEGSKA (reference sequence). Patients were all untreated before their thyroid surgery. This clone was found once. As yet, its antigen is unknown. Per the study methods: A classifier for distant metastasis in papillary thyroid cancer was constructed using CDR3 differences observed across clinicopathological groups. TCRdb called clones again from the PCR reads with MiXCR. Clone size and V and J calls follow TCRdb, not the original study. The sample holds about 40,000 clones; 28% are singletons and the top ten take more than 9%.

Specimen: blood. The genes are TRBV20-1 and TRBJ2-7, with 12 bases identical to TRBD2. The receptor comes from a male donor with papillary thyroid cancer or a benign thyroid nodule (not recorded which). Some clones in this sample may be carry-over from other donors' samples. CDR3 in DNA: TGCAGTGCGTCTAGCGGGAGGGCCCTCTACGAGCAGTACTTC. Translating it yields CSASSGRALYEQYF.